These T cell receptor beta chains were read from a single sample in a study of tumor-infiltrating lymphocytes in primary liver carcinoma. MiXCR, applied by TCRdb to the multiplex PCR reads, yields one record per CDR3 protein. The repertoire holds 300,000 to 350,000 distinct CDR3 sequences, with 65% as singletons. The specimen sequenced was peripheral blood. The receptors come from a middle-aged man with primary liver carcinoma and hepatitis B virus infection. Both conserved end residues are part of each CDR3. Each record gives: J gene, clone size, D gene, V gene, CDR3 DNA, CDR3 protein. A D gene is named only where the DNA matches it firmly. Some rows mark clone size as missing; the rest say once, few, many or name a class of expanded clone.

TRBJ1-1	NA	NA	TRBV28	TGTGCCAGCACCACAACGGGTCGGGGGGGGAACACTGAAGCTTTCTTT	CASTTTGRGGNTEAFF
TRBJ2-1	NA	NA	TRBV29-1	TGCAGTGTTTCCCCCGGGACAAGGGTGTTCAATGAGCAGTTCTTC	CSVSPGTRVFNEQFF
TRBJ2-5	NA	NA	TRBV11-1	TGTGCCAGCAGTTCCCCTGCAGGGATGGCAGGGACCCAGTGCTTC	CASSSPAGMAGTQCF
TRBJ2-1	NA	NA	TRBV20-1	TGCGGTGCTAGAGATCGGTCAGGCGGCTACAATGAGCAGTTCTTC	CGARDRSGGYNEQFF
TRBJ2-3	once	NA	TRBV12-3/TRBV12-4	TGTGCCAACGGAACCGGGGGCGACAAGGATACGCAGTATTTT	CANGTGGDKDTQYF
TRBJ2-1	NA	NA	TRBV11-2	TGTGCCAGCAGGAAGACGGGGTCCTACAATGAGCAGTTCTTC	CASRKTGSYNEQFF
TRBJ2-1	NA	NA	TRBV5-8	TGTGCCAGCAGCTTCCTCTTACTAGGGGGACTCTACAATGAGCAGTTCTTC	CASSFLLLGGLYNEQFF
TRBJ2-2	few	TRBD2	TRBV28	TGTGCCAGCCTGCGGGAGACCGGGGAGCTGTTTTTT	CASLRETGELFF
TRBJ2-1	NA	TRBD2	TRBV5-1	TGCGTCAGCAGCGTATCGACGAGACTAGCGGGAGAGCAGTTCTTC	CVSSVSTRLAGEQFF
TRBJ2-3	few	TRBD1	TRBV5-1	TGCGCCAGCAGCCCCGGGACAGGAATCACAGATACGCAGTATTTT	CASSPGTGITDTQYF
TRBJ2-5	NA	NA	TRBV11-2	TGTGCCAGCAGCATAGAGGTGGCCACCCAAGAGACCCAGTGCTTC	CASSIEVATQETQCF
TRBJ2-2	NA	TRBD2	TRBV6-2/TRBV6-3	TGTGCCAGCAGTTACCTAAGGACTAGCGGGATCGCGATCACCGGGGAGCTGTTTTTT	CASSYLRTSGIAITGELFF
TRBJ2-6	NA	TRBD1	TRBV6-1	TGTACCAGCTGTGGGACAGCCTCTGGGGCCAACGTCCTGACTTTC	CTSCGTASGANVLTF
TRBJ2-2	NA	NA	TRBV12-5	TGTGCTAGTCGGGGTTACACCGGGGAGCTGCTTTTT	CASRGYTGELLF
TRBJ1-2	many	NA	TRBV29-1	TGCAGCGTTGAAGATCGGAGAGGGTCTGGCTACACCTTC	CSVEDRRGSGYTF
TRBJ2-3	NA	NA	TRBV5-4	TGTACCAGCAGTTTGGTCCCCTCGTACACAGATACGCAGTATTTT	CTSSLVPSYTDTQYF
TRBJ1-1	NA	NA	TRBV6-1	TGTGCCAGCAGACAGAGAGGGAACACTGAAGCTTTCTTT	CASRQRGNTEAFF
TRBJ2-1	NA	TRBD2	TRBV11-2	TGTACCAACAGCTTAGGTACTAGCGGGAGGTCCCCCAATGAGCAGTTCTTC	CTNSLGTSGRSPNEQFF
TRBJ2-5	many	TRBD2	TRBV12-3/TRBV12-4	TGTGCCAGCTCTTCGGGGGGGATGAAGACCCAGTACTTC	CASSSGGMKTQYF
TRBJ2-1	few	NA	TRBV5-4	TGTGCCAGCAACAATAACGGGGAATCCGATGAGCAGTTCTTC	CASNNNGESDEQFF
TRBJ2-5	NA	TRBD2	TRBV5-4	TGTGCCAGCAGCCTAGGGACTATCGGGACTCAAGAGACCCAGTACTTC	CASSLGTIGTQETQYF
TRBJ2-7	once	NA	TRBV5-6	TGTGCCAGCATCTTGGCACTTGGGGGGTCTCGGTCCTACGAGCAGTACTTC	CASILALGGSRSYEQYF
TRBJ2-1	once	TRBD2	TRBV4-1	TGCGCCAGCAGCCTCCAGACTAGCGGGGGGAATGAGCAGTTCTTC	CASSLQTSGGNEQFF
TRBJ2-3	NA	TRBD1	TRBV6-5	TGTGCCAGCAGTTCCGGGACAGGGACCTTTAATCAGCCCCAGTATTTT	CASSSGTGTFNQPQYF
TRBJ2-2	many	NA	TRBV11-2	TGTGCCAGCAGTTCGTATCCCGGGGTTTTTACCGGGGAGCTGTTTTTT	CASSSYPGVFTGELFF
TRBJ2-7	NA	NA	TRBV11-3	TGTGCCAGCTCTAGTACCCTTTCGACGGGGGAGCAGTACTTC	CASSSTLSTGEQYF
TRBJ2-3	once	NA	TRBV6-1	TGTGCCAGTTCCTGGAACAGGGCTTGCACAGATACGCAGTATTTT	CASSWNRACTDTQYF
TRBJ1-5	NA	NA	TRBV6-1	TGTGCCAGCAGTGCCACTGCCTCGCGGGGCAATCAGCCCCAGCATTTT	CASSATASRGNQPQHF
TRBJ1-5	NA	NA	TRBV12-3/TRBV12-4	TGTGCCAGCGGTTTATGGGGGAGCAATCAGCCCCAGCATTTT	CASGLWGSNQPQHF
TRBJ2-5	many	NA	TRBV4-2	TGTGCCAGCAGCCAAGTTCCGGGAGTGGAGACCCAGTACTTC	CASSQVPGVETQYF
TRBJ2-7	few	TRBD1	TRBV6-6	TGTGCCAGCAGTTACTTGGGACAGGGGCCCTACGAGCAGTACTTC	CASSYLGQGPYEQYF
TRBJ1-3	many	TRBD1	TRBV12-3/TRBV12-4	TGTGCCAGCAGTTGGACAGGGGGGGGAAACACCATATATTTT	CASSWTGGGNTIYF
TRBJ2-5	many	NA	TRBV5-5	TGTGCCAGCAGCGTCGATCCCGGGGCGGGGGAGACCCAGTACTTC	CASSVDPGAGETQYF
TRBJ2-7	NA	NA	TRBV5-6	TGTGCCAGCAGCCGTAACAGGGCCCTCTCCTACGAGCAGTACTTC	CASSRNRALSYEQYF
TRBJ2-7	many	TRBD1	TRBV12-3/TRBV12-4	TGTGCCAGCAGTTTAGGACAGGGGGCCAACTACGAGCAGTACTTC	CASSLGQGANYEQYF
TRBJ2-3	once	NA	TRBV28	TGTGCCGGCAGTCCCTCCCGGGAGACCACAGATACGCAGTATTTT	CAGSPSRETTDTQYF
TRBJ2-1	many	NA	TRBV29-1	TGCAGCGTAGTCCGGGACGCCCTAGGTGAGCAGTTCTTC	CSVVRDALGEQFF
TRBJ1-6	NA	NA	TRBV28	TGTGCCAGCAGTTTTCCGGGGGCTAGTTCACTCCTCCACTTT	CASSFPGASSLLHF
TRBJ1-1	NA	NA	TRBV10-3	TGTCCCATCAGTGAGTCTGGATTGGCCCCACGAGCTTTCTTT	CPISESGLAPRAFF
TRBJ2-5	NA	NA	TRBV11-1	TGTGCCTGCAGCCTCGTGCCCCAAGAGACACAGTACTTC	CACSLVPQETQYF
TRBJ2-2	many	NA	TRBV5-6	TGTGCCAGCAGCTTGGTCGCCGGGGAGCTGTTTTTT	CASSLVAGELFF
TRBJ2-3	NA	NA	TRBV6-5	TGTGCCAGCAGTTACTCGTTAGGGGTATGCACAGATACGCAGTATTTT	CASSYSLGVCTDTQYF
TRBJ1-1	NA	NA	TRBV11-3	TGTGCCAGCAGCTCTGGGGGGGGCACTGAAGCTTTCTTT	CASSSGGGTEAFF
TRBJ1-6	few	TRBD1	TRBV6-1	TGTGCCAGCAGAGCAGGGGGCATTTTAGGTTCACCCCTCCACTTT	CASRAGGILGSPLHF
TRBJ2-4	NA	NA	TRBV6-1	TGTGCCAGCAGTGGACTAGGCCTGGGGGCCAAAGACATTCAGTACTTC	CASSGLGLGAKDIQYF
TRBJ1-3	once	NA	TRBV28	TGTGCCAGCACTTTACTCGCGACAGGTGACTCTGGAAACACCATATATTTT	CASTLLATGDSGNTIYF
TRBJ2-2	NA	TRBD1	TRBV5-1	TGCGCCAGCAGCTTGGCCGGACAGGGGGCCTTCACCGGGGAGCTGTTTTTT	CASSLAGQGAFTGELFF
TRBJ2-2	NA	NA	TRBV11-3	TGTGCCAGCAGCTCAAGCCGCGTATCCGGGGAGATGTCTTTT	CASSSSRVSGEMSF
TRBJ2-5	NA	NA	TRBV11-2	TGTGACAGTAGCTTGTCGACAGCGCAAGAGACCTGGTACTTC	CDSSLSTAQETWYF